A selection of T cell receptor beta chains follows, all from one sample in a study of radiation and T cells in renal cell carcinoma. Profiling relied on immunoSEQ multiplex PCR, and the TCRdb table lists in-frame clones only, not all of them. The table has about 150,000 clones, 88% seen once. The sequences come from blood, collected from a patient whose treatment included radiotherapy and nephrectomy. Receptors originate from a woman between 70 and 85 years old with renal cell carcinoma. The CDR3 runs from the conserved cysteine through the conserved F or W. Fields, in order: clone size, CDR3 length, V gene, J gene, D gene, CDR3 protein, CDR3 DNA. A D gene is named only where the DNA matches it firmly. Clone size is not always given. Where it is, it says once, few, many or a class for expanded clones.

-	14	TRBV9	TRBJ1-1	-	CASSVEGGIPEAFF	TGTGCCAGCAGCGTAGAGGGAGGGATCCCTGAAGCTTTCTTT
-	16	TRBV7-9	TRBJ2-1	TRBD2	CASSLGTSGGLNEQFF	TGTGCCAGCAGCTTAGGCACTAGCGGGGGCTTAAATGAGCAGTTCTTC
-	15	TRBV5-1	TRBJ2-3	-	CASSLTGKATDTQYF	TGCGCCAGCAGCTTGACAGGAAAGGCCACAGATACGCAGTATTTT
-	15	TRBV9	TRBJ1-5	-	CASSVEDSANQPQHF	TGTGCCAGCAGCGTAGAGGATAGCGCTAATCAGCCCCAGCATTTT
-	22	TRBV9	TRBJ2-3	-	CASSYMPTTGHQEKGLTDTQYF	TGTGCCAGCAGCTATATGCCCACGACAGGACACCAAGAGAAGGGGCTCACAGATACGCAGTATTTT
-	11	TRBV30	TRBJ1-6	-	CAWSFNSPLHF	TGTGCCTGGAGTTTTAATTCACCCCTCCACTTT
-	12	TRBV9	TRBJ2-1	-	CASSVGGTEQFF	TGTGCCAGCAGCGTAGGGGGGACTGAGCAGTTCTTC
-	15	TRBV7-2	TRBJ1-5	TRBD1	CASSSRSGTGVPQHF	TGTGCCAGCAGCTCCCGATCCGGGACAGGGGTGCCCCAGCATTTT
-	15	TRBV7-8	TRBJ2-5	TRBD1	CASSLDRGWGETQYF	TGTGCCAGCAGCTTAGACAGGGGATGGGGAGAGACCCAGTACTTC
-	16	TRBV5-1	TRBJ1-6	-	CASSLESGQGNSPLHF	TGCGCCAGCAGCTTGGAATCAGGGCAGGGAAATTCACCCCTCCACTTT
few	13	TRBV18	TRBJ1-5	-	CASSPGSDQPQHF	TGTGCCAGCTCACCGGGGTCGGATCAGCCCCAGCATTTT
-	14	TRBV4-3	TRBJ2-7	-	CASSQATGTREQYF	TGCGCCAGCAGCCAAGCGACAGGTACGAGGGAGCAGTACTTC